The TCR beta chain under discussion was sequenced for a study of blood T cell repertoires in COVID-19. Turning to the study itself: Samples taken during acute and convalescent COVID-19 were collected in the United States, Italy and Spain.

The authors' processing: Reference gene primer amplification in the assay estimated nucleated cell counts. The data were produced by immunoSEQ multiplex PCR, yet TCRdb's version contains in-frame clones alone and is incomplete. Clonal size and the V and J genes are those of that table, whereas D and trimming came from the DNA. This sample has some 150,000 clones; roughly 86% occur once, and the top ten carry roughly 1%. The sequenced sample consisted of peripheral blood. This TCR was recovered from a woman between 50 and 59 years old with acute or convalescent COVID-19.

The CDR3 DNA sequence: TGTGCCAGCAGACAACTAGCGGGCCCGTACGAGCAGTACTTC. Protein product: CASRQLAGPYEQYF. The chain uses TRBV6-5 and TRBJ2-7, with TRBD2 matching over 9 bases. Germline assignment: CDR1 MNHEY and CDR2 SVGAGI. The V gene end was trimmed by 6 bases and the J gene end by 4 bases; junction bases not matched to a gene: 7. This CDR3 contains 14 residues.